Listed below are T cell receptor beta chains from one sample, sequenced in a study of tumor and adjacent non-tumor tissue in lung cancer. TCRdb processed the multiplex PCR reads anew with MiXCR; each CDR3 protein has one entry. The sample shows approximately 100,000 distinct CDR3 sequences, 50% to 70% of them seen only once. The sample was distant non-tumor lung tissue. Source of these receptors: a man aged 25 to 45 with non-small cell lung cancer. Both conserved end residues are part of each CDR3. The D gene is left open where the match is weak. Clone size is shown for a subset of rows, as once, few, many or a class of expanded clone.

.,.,TRBJ2-3,TRBV11-2,CASVAGTLWQYF,TGTGCCAGCGTTGCCGGGACTTTGTGGCAGTATTTT
TRBD2,few,TRBJ2-3,TRBV5-4,CASSPSQRGGRDTQYF,TGTGCCAGCAGCCCGTCCCAGCGGGGAGGTAGAGATACGCAGTATTTT
TRBD1,many,TRBJ1-6,TRBV5-6,CASSFDRGYNSPLHF,TGTGCCAGCAGCTTTGACAGGGGCTATAATTCACCCCTCCACTTT
.,few,TRBJ2-5,TRBV21-1,CASSKRAGTPEETQYF,TGTGCCAGCAGCAAAAGAGCAGGGACCCCTGAGGAGACCCAGTACTTC
.,many,TRBJ1-2,TRBV6-5,CASSYSSRGGGYTF,TGTGCCAGCAGTTACTCGTCCAGGGGCGGGGGCTACACCTTC
.,many,TRBJ1-5,TRBV6-2/TRBV6-3,CASNRGREQPQHF,TGTGCCAGCAACCGGGGGCGGGAACAGCCCCAGCATTTT
TRBD2,few,TRBJ2-7,TRBV20-1,CSARGLAGFGDQYF,TGTAGTGCTAGGGGACTAGCGGGGTTTGGCGATCAGTACTTC
TRBD2,.,TRBJ2-2,TRBV24-1,CATSRGAGTRDFAGELFF,TGTGCCACCAGTCGTGGAGCCGGGACTAGAGATTTCGCCGGGGAGCTGTTTTTT
.,.,TRBJ2-3,TRBV20-1,CSAAPRAGSNTQYF,TGCAGTGCTGCCCCCCGGGCAGGGAGTAATACGCAGTATTTT
.,.,TRBJ1-2,TRBV7-8,CACSFHSGTSNYGYTF,TGTGCCTGCAGCTTTCACTCCGGGACATCAAACTATGGCTACACCTTC
.,.,TRBJ1-6,TRBV14,CARSRQNDLPLHF,TGTGCCAGAAGCCGTCAAAATGATTTACCCCTCCACTTT
.,few,TRBJ1-6,TRBV7-9,CASSFLGQGGSPLHF,TGTGCCAGCAGCTTTCTAGGCCAGGGAGGCTCACCCCTCCACTTT
.,many,TRBJ2-7,TRBV5-6,CASSLFNSYEQYF,TGTGCCAGCAGCTTGTTTAACTCCTACGAGCAGTACTTC
TRBD2,once,TRBJ2-5,TRBV12-3/TRBV12-4,CASSSPSGDQETQYF,TGTGCTAGCAGTTCGCCTAGCGGTGATCAAGAGACCCAGTACTTT
.,few,TRBJ1-2,TRBV6-2/TRBV6-3,CASSYSQGRYSYTF,TGTGCCAGCAGTTATTCGCAGGGGCGCTATAGCTACACCTTC
TRBD2,.,TRBJ2-7,TRBV20-1,CSAPGSRGSAYEQYF,TGCAGTGCTCCTGGGTCCCGCGGGAGCGCCTACGAGCAGTATTTC
.,.,TRBJ2-5,TRBV5-1,CASSLLRGRQETQYF,TGCGCCAGCAGTCTCCTAAGGGGTCGGCAAGAGACCCAGTACTTC
TRBD2,.,TRBJ2-3,TRBV4-2,CASSQGSGPTDTHYF,TGTGCCAGCAGTCAAGGTAGCGGGCCCACAGATACGCACTATTTT
TRBD2,many,TRBJ2-3,TRBV12-3/TRBV12-4,CASSFGGRTDTQYF,TGTGCCAGCAGTTTCGGCGGGAGGACAGATACGCAGTATTTT
.,.,TRBJ2-7,TRBV20-1,CSALNIRRTSWRSRGQYF,TGCAGTGCTCTGAACATCCGGAGGACTAGCTGGAGATCGAGGGGGCAGTATTTC
TRBD2,.,TRBJ2-7,TRBV12-3/TRBV12-4,CASSYSGTEQYF,TGTGCCAGCAGTTACAGCGGGACCGAGCAGTACTTC
.,few,TRBJ2-7,TRBV29-1,CSARQGAGGEQYF,TGCAGCGCTAGACAAGGGGCCGGGGGCGAGCAGTACTTC
.,.,TRBJ1-2,TRBV5-1,CASSTGNYDYTF,TGCGCCAGCAGCACCGGCAACTATGACTACACCTTC
.,.,TRBJ2-2,TRBV11-3,CASSPIGPTNTGELFF,TGTGCCAGCAGCCCTATTGGGCCCACGAACACCGGGGAGCTGTTTTTT
.,once,TRBJ1-3,TRBV12-3/TRBV12-4,CVSSSRTAVMTIYF,TGTGTCAGCAGTTCCAGGACAGCGGTAATGACCATATATTTT
.,many,TRBJ2-7,TRBV6-2/TRBV6-3,CASSPPRTSTGEQYF,TGTGCCAGCAGTCCCCCCCGGACTTCCACCGGGGAGCAGTACTTC
.,.,TRBJ2-7,TRBV30,CAWSEAFEQYF,TGTGCCTGGAGTGAGGCCTTCGAGCAGTACTTC
TRBD1,.,TRBJ1-2,TRBV4-2,CASRSPAGQTNYGYSF,TGTGCCAGCAGATCCCCGGCGGGACAGACCAACTATGGCTACAGCTTC
TRBD2,.,TRBJ2-7,TRBV29-1,CSVVLLTSASYEQYF,TGCAGCGTTGTTCTTTTGACTAGCGCGTCCTATGAGCAGTACTTC
.,.,TRBJ2-5,TRBV13,CASSLRRGEGPETQYF,TGTGCCAGCAGCCTCCGGAGGGGGGAGGGCCCGGAGACCCAGTACTTC
.,once,TRBJ1-2,TRBV12-3/TRBV12-4,CASSSSRGRLLSYGYTF,TGTGCCAGCAGTTCGTCCCGGGGGAGGCTCCTATCCTATGGCTACACCTTC
TRBD1,.,TRBJ2-3,TRBV11-2,CASSTRQGATNTRYF,TGTGCCAGCAGCACCAGACAGGGGGCGACGAATACGCGGTATTTT
.,few,TRBJ1-1,TRBV11-2,CASTHGKTIMTNTEAFF,TGTGCCAGCACCCACGGGAAGACAATAATGACGAACACTGAAGCTTTCTTT
TRBD1,.,TRBJ2-7,TRBV20-1,CSRQGAKSYKQYF,TGCAGCCGACAGGGGGCGAAATCCTACAAGCAGTACTTC
.,.,TRBJ2-3,TRBV5-4,CVSSPWGTDTQYF,TGTGTCAGCAGCCCTTGGGGGACAGATACGCAGTATTTT
TRBD2,.,TRBJ2-1,TRBV6-2/TRBV6-3,CASNLGLLYNEQFF,TGTGCCAGCAACCTGGGACTATTATACAATGAGCAGTTCTTC
.,once,TRBJ2-7,TRBV4-2,CTSSQGEGVTSSYEQYF,TGTACCAGCAGCCAAGGGGAAGGAGTTACGAGCTCCTATGAGCAGTACTTC
TRBD1,many,TRBJ1-1,TRBV7-9,CASSQGTGITEAFF,TGTGCCAGCAGCCAAGGGACAGGTATCACTGAAGCTTTCTTT
.,.,TRBJ2-2,TRBV20-1,CSVRDLRGYRDRELFF,TGCAGTGTTAGAGATCTTCGAGGCTACCGGGACAGGGAGCTGTTTTTT
.,many,TRBJ1-4,TRBV10-1,CASSESTHEKLFF,TGCGCCAGCAGTGAGTCAACGCACGAAAAACTGTTTTTT
TRBD1,.,TRBJ2-3,TRBV4-3,CTSTSPPRTGAGDTKYF,TGCACCAGCACCTCTCCCCCGAGGACAGGGGCCGGAGATACGAAGTATTTT